The source of this T cell receptor beta chain is a study of shared clonotypes between healthy human individuals. Study as a whole: Aged between 18 and 49, the donors were two women and three men.

This clone was recorded a few times. Its specificity is unknown. Profiled with immunoSEQ multiplex PCR; TCRdb holds only in-frame clones, not every one. The repertoire holds about 360,000 clones, around four fifths seen once, with about 10% in the top ten. Points from the study as a whole: The researchers took only blood, and tissue repertoires probably look different. It was the few donors that limited the genetic and exposure-history diversity represented.

Germline CDR1 SGHTA, CDR2 FQGNSA. V lost 8 bases to trimming and J lost 7 bases, with 9 bases between them. The CDR3 loop spans 11 amino acids. The receptor comes from a man aged 25-45 years in good health. The sequenced material came from memory CD4+ T cells sorted from blood. The sample's subset: CD45RA-negative fraction. The chain uses TRBV7-2 and TRBJ2-1; D gene ambiguous. This chain's CDR3 is CASERINEQFF. The CDR3 bases are TGTGCCAGCGAGAGGATAAATGAGCAGTTCTTC.